A selection of T cell receptor beta chains follows, all from one sample in a study of technical replicates of blood from a handful of donors. The assay was immunoSEQ multiplex PCR, and TCRdb's table has in-frame clones only and misses some. Of tens of thousands of clones in the sample, 80% to 95% were seen once. Sequenced input: PBMCs. The receptors derive from a human donor in good health. Some clones in this sample may be carry-over from other donors' samples. Each CDR3 is given with its conserved first and last residue. The D gene is left open where the match is weak. Clone sizes are given selectively: once, few, many, or a class where the clone is expanded.

d_gene	abundance	v_gene	j_gene	CDR3aa	CDR3nt
NA	NA	TRBV29-1	TRBJ2-7	CSVFGSSYEQYF	TGCAGCGTTTTTGGTAGCTCCTACGAGCAGTACTTC
NA	NA	TRBV6-5	TRBJ1-1	CASRDRLMNTEAFF	TGTGCCAGCAGAGACAGGCTGATGAACACTGAAGCTTTCTTT
TRBD2	NA	TRBV29-1	TRBJ2-1	CSADSGGLYNEQFF	TGCAGCGCTGATAGCGGGGGGCTTTACAATGAGCAGTTCTTC
NA	NA	TRBV10-1	TRBJ2-3	CASSAQLAGDTQYF	TGCGCCAGCAGTGCGCAACTAGCAGGGGATACGCAGTATTTT
NA	NA	TRBV6-4	TRBJ2-3	CASSARVGDTQYF	TGTGCCAGCAGCGCCAGGGTGGGAGATACGCAGTATTTT
TRBD1	NA	TRBV6-6	TRBJ2-5	CASSRHPGQGKETQYF	TGTGCCAGCAGCCGACATCCGGGACAGGGGAAGGAGACCCAGTACTTC
NA	NA	TRBV6-5	TRBJ2-1	CASRPGKGYNEQFF	TGTGCCAGCCGGCCCGGGAAAGGGTACAATGAGCAGTTCTTC
NA	once	TRBV4-3	TRBJ2-4	CASSQAMGLTKNIQYF	TGCGCCAGCAGCCAAGCGATGGGGCTAACCAAAAACATTCAGTACTTC
NA	NA	TRBV15	TRBJ2-1	CATSRDRDISYNEQFF	TGTGCCACCAGCAGAGATCGAGATATCTCCTACAATGAGCAGTTCTTC
NA	NA	TRBV7-8	TRBJ2-7	CASSYRTTYYEQYF	TGTGCCAGCAGCTACCGGACTACGTACTACGAGCAGTACTTC
NA	NA	TRBV7-9	TRBJ2-5	CASSWGEETQYF	TGTGCCAGCAGCTGGGGGGAGGAGACCCAGTACTTC
TRBD2	once	TRBV4-2	TRBJ2-7	CASSLGAGGDPISSYEQYF	TGTGCCAGCAGCCTCGGTGCGGGGGGCGACCCCATTTCCTCCTACGAGCAGTACTTC
NA	NA	TRBV4-3	TRBJ2-6	CASSTQRSGANVLTF	TGCGCCAGCAGCACGCAGCGGTCTGGGGCCAACGTCCTGACTTTC
TRBD1	NA	TRBV2	TRBJ1-1	CASSRQGTEAFF	TGTGCCAGCAGTCGACAGGGCACTGAAGCTTTCTTT
NA	NA	TRBV4-2	TRBJ2-7	CASSQDNSGMAREQYF	TGTGCCAGCAGCCAAGACAACTCGGGGATGGCTCGAGAGCAGTACTTC
TRBD2	NA	TRBV11-2	TRBJ2-3	CASSLEGSGSADTQYF	TGTGCCAGCAGCTTAGAGGGTAGCGGGAGCGCAGATACGCAGTATTTT
TRBD1	NA	TRBV5-1	TRBJ1-2	CASSSTEQGKGYTF	TGCGCCAGCAGCTCAACTGAACAGGGGAAGGGCTACACCTTC
NA	NA	TRBV7-2	TRBJ2-5	CASSLAFAGSQETQYF	TGTGCCAGCAGCTTAGCGTTTGCGGGGTCGCAAGAGACCCAGTACTTC
TRBD1	NA	TRBV6-1	TRBJ1-2	CASSGGTGGDYGYTF	TGTGCCAGCAGTGGAGGGACAGGGGGTGACTATGGCTACACCTTC
NA	NA	TRBV5-4	TRBJ1-2	CASSLGRRLDGYTF	TGTGCCAGCAGCTTAGGCAGGCGTTTAGATGGCTACACCTTC
NA	medium-sized	TRBV9	TRBJ1-1	CASSGGGAEAFF	TGTGCCAGCAGTGGAGGAGGGGCTGAAGCTTTCTTT
NA	NA	TRBV4-3	TRBJ2-1	CASSQERTRGNNEQFF	TGCGCCAGCAGCCAAGAGAGGACTCGAGGAAACAATGAGCAGTTCTTC
TRBD1	NA	TRBV7-3	TRBJ1-1	CASSLGPPTGLNTEAFF	TGTGCCAGCAGCTTAGGGCCCCCGACAGGGCTGAACACTGAAGCTTTCTTT
NA	NA	TRBV12-2	TRBJ2-7	CASRLGPGQGASYEQYF	TGTGCAAGTCGCTTAGGTCCGGGACAGGGGGCTTCCTACGAGCAGTACTTC
TRBD2	NA	TRBV29-1	TRBJ2-1	CSVRAGGPYNEQFF	TGCAGCGTGCGAGCGGGAGGGCCCTACAATGAGCAGTTCTTC
TRBD2	NA	TRBV11-2	TRBJ2-3	CASSFTSGGTDTQYF	TGTGCCAGCAGCTTTACTAGCGGGGGCACAGATACGCAGTATTTT
TRBD1	NA	TRBV6-1	TRBJ1-5	CASSESPDRDSNQPQHF	TGTGCCAGCAGTGAATCTCCGGACAGGGATAGCAATCAGCCCCAGCATTTT
NA	NA	TRBV20-1	TRBJ2-1	CSTARVNEQFF	TGCAGTACCGCAAGAGTCAATGAGCAGTTCTTC
NA	NA	TRBV2	TRBJ2-1	CASSKPGGSYNEQFF	TGTGCCAGCAGTAAACCTGGCGGGTCCTACAATGAGCAGTTCTTC
NA	NA	TRBV5-6	TRBJ2-7	CASSREQGLGEQYF	TGTGCCAGCAGCCGCGAACAGGGTCTGGGGGAGCAGTACTTC
NA	NA	TRBV29-1	TRBJ2-2	CSVDTGESNTGELFF	TGCAGCGTTGACACCGGGGAATCAAACACCGGGGAGCTGTTTTTT
NA	NA	TRBV25-1	TRBJ1-3	CASSAGSGNTIYF	TGTGCCAGCAGTGCCGGCTCTGGAAACACCATATATTTT
TRBD1	NA	TRBV4-3	TRBJ1-2	CASSRGQGASGYTF	TGCGCCAGCAGCCGGGGACAGGGGGCTTCTGGCTACACCTTC
TRBD1	NA	TRBV6-6	TRBJ1-2	CASRRTGGDGYTF	TGTGCCAGCAGACGGACAGGGGGCGACGGCTACACCTTC
NA	NA	TRBV2	TRBJ1-2	CASSPGQNYGYTF	TGTGCCAGCAGCCCGGGACAAAACTATGGCTACACCTTC
NA	NA	TRBV12-5	TRBJ2-2	CASGLVLDPGFGELFF	TGTGCTAGTGGTTTGGTACTGGACCCGGGGTTCGGGGAGCTGTTTTTT
NA	NA	TRBV5-1	TRBJ2-1	CASRGGRANNEQFF	TGCGCCAGCAGGGGGGGGCGGGCCAACAATGAGCAGTTCTTC
NA	once	TRBV4-3	TRBJ2-1	CASSRGMGEQFF	TGCGCCAGCAGCCGCGGTATGGGTGAGCAGTTCTTC
TRBD1	NA	TRBV5-1	TRBJ2-5	CASSLEGRGQETQYF	TGCGCCAGCAGCTTGGAGGGCAGGGGGCAAGAGACCCAGTACTTC
NA	NA	TRBV7-9	TRBJ2-7	CASSLDSASYEQYF	TGTGCCAGCAGCTTGGACTCTGCCTCCTACGAGCAGTACTTC
NA	few	TRBV2	TRBJ2-4	CASSLQENIQYF	TGTGCCAGCAGCTTACAGGAAAACATTCAGTACTTC
NA	NA	TRBV6-5	TRBJ1-3	CASMTELGNTIYF	TGTGCCAGCATGACAGAGTTAGGAAACACCATATATTTT
TRBD1	NA	TRBV14	TRBJ2-2	CASSPGQGGLFF	TGTGCCAGCAGCCCAGGACAGGGAGGGCTGTTTTTT
TRBD2	NA	TRBV19	TRBJ2-2	CASSGTSGNTGELFF	TGTGCCAGTAGTGGCACTAGCGGGAACACCGGGGAGCTGTTTTTT
NA	NA	TRBV6-1	TRBJ2-7	CASSEGRKSDEQYF	TGTGCCAGCAGTGAAGGTCGCAAGTCGGACGAGCAGTACTTC
NA	NA	TRBV7-2	TRBJ2-3	CASSLRADTQYF	TGTGCCAGCAGCTTGAGGGCAGATACGCAGTATTTT
TRBD1	once	TRBV18	TRBJ1-5	CASSPTGESQPQHF	TGTGCCAGCTCACCAACAGGGGAGAGTCAGCCCCAGCATTTT
NA	NA	TRBV5-8	TRBJ1-1	CASRRVGGDTEAFF	TGTGCCAGCAGGAGGGTTGGGGGGGACACTGAAGCTTTCTTT
TRBD2	NA	TRBV5-6	TRBJ2-1	CASSFWGAGGEEQFF	TGTGCCAGCAGCTTTTGGGGAGCGGGAGGGGAGGAGCAGTTCTTC
NA	NA	TRBV27	TRBJ2-3	CASSLYVYTDTQYF	TGTGCCAGCAGTTTATACGTCTACACAGATACGCAGTATTTT